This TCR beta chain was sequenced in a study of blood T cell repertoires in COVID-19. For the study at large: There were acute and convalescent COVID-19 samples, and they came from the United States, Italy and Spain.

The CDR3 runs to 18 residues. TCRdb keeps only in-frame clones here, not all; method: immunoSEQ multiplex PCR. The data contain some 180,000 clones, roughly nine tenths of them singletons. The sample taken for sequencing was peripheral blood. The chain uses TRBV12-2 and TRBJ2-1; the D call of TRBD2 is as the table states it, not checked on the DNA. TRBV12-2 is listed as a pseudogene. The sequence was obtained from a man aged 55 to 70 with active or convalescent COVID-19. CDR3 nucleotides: TGTGCAAGTCGCTCAGGACTAGCGGGGGCCCACTCCTACAATGAGCAGTTCTTC. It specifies CASRSGLAGAHSYNEQFF.